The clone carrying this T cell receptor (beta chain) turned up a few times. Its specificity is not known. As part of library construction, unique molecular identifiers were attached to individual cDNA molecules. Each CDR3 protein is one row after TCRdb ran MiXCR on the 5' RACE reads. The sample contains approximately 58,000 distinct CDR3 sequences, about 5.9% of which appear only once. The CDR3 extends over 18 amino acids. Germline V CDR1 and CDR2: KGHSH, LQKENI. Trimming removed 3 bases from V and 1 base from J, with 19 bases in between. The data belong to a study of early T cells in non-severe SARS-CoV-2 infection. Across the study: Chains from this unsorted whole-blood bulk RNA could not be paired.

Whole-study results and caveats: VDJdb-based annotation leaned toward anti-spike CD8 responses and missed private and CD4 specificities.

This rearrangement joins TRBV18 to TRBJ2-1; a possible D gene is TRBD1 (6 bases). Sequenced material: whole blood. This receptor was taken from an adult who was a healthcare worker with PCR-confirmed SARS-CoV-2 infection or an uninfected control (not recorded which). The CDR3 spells CASSPIPQAGASYNEQFF. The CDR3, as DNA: TGTGCCAGCTCACCCATACCACAAGCAGGGGCGTCCTACAATGAGCAGTTCTTC. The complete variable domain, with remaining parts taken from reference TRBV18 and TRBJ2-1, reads NAGVMQNPRHLVRRRGQEARLRCSPMKGHSHVYWYRQLPEEGLKFMVYLQKENIIDESGMPKERFSAEFPKEGPSILRIQQVVRGDSAAYFCASSPIPQAGASYNEQFFGPGTRLTVL.